This T cell receptor beta chain derives from a study of T cells in Graves' hyperthyroidism and ophthalmopathy. Amplified TCR beta CDR3 regions derived from RNA transcripts. Using the HTBI primer set, a first-round RT-PCR was run on the TCR CDR3. TCRdb used MiXCR to reprocess the multiplex PCR reads, holding one entry per CDR3 protein. This sample yields roughly 500,000 distinct CDR3 sequences, of which 46% are seen a single time; over 15% belongs to the top ten. The table lists this clonotype with many counts. V lost 3 bases and J 4 bases, leaving 6 bases between the germline ends. This CDR3 contains 13 residues. CDR1 is SGHNT and CDR2 is YENEEA in the germline V gene.

The specimen was peripheral blood or thyroid tissue (not recorded which). This clonotype was sampled from an adult woman with Graves' disease, either hyperthyroidism or ophthalmopathy (not recorded which). The chain is built from TRBV11-3 and TRBJ2-2, with D unclear. The CDR3 DNA reads as TGTGCCAGCAGCTTGGTCAGCACCGGGGAGCTGTTTTTT. Amino acid sequence: CASSLVSTGELFF.